This TCR beta chain stems from a study of PD-1 blockade in classical Hodgkin lymphoma. Study-wide context: Nivolumab 3 mg/kg was given intravenously every 2 weeks.

V was trimmed by 0 bases and J by 1 base, leaving 16 bases between them. Germline V CDR1 and CDR2: GTSNPN, SVGIG (reference sequence). The CDR3 totals 16 residues. This sample's time point: cycle 4 day 1 (C4D1), after around six weeks of nivolumab. All trial patients relapsed after autologous stem cell transplantation. Negative magnetic selection isolated CD4+ T cells from thawed PBMCs. Assay used: immunoSEQ multiplex PCR; TCRdb lists only in-frame clones, some missing. Of tens of thousands of clones in the sample, around 74% were seen once. Here the sequenced sample was CD4+ T cells from blood, taken before the fourth cycle of nivolumab. The chain recombines TRBV30 with TRBJ2-7; D is perhaps TRBD1 (6 bases). The TCR sequence derives from a human donor with classical Hodgkin lymphoma. The DNA for the CDR3 is TGTGCCTGGAGTGTATCAAGGGGGATCCTTTCCTACGAGCAGTACTTC. Its translation is CAWSVSRGILSYEQYF.